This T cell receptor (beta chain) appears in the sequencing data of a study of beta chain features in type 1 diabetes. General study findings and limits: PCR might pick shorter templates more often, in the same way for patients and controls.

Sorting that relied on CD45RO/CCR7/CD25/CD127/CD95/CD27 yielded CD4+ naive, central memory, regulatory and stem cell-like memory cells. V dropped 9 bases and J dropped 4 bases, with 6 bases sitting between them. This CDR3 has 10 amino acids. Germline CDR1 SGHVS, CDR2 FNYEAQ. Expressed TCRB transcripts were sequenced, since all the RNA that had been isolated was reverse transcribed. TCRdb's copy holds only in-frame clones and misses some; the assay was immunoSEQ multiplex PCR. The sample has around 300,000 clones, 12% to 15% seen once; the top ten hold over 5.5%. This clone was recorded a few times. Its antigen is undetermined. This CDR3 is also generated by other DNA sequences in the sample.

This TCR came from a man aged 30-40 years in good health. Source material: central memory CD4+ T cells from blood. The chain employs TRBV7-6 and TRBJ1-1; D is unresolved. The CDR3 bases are TGTGCCAGTTCGGGCACTGAAGCTTTCTTT. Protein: CASSGTEAFF.